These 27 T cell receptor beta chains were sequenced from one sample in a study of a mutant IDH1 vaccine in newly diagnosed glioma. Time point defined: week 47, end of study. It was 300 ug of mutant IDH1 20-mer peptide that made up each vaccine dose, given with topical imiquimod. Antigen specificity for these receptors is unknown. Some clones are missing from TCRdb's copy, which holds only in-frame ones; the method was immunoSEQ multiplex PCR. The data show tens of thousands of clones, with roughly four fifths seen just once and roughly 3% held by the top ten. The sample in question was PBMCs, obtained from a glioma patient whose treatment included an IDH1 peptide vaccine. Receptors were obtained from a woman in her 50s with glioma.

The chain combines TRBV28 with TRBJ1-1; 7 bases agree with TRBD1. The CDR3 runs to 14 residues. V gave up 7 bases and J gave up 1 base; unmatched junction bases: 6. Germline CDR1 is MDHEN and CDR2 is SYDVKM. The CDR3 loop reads CASNTGTENTEAFF. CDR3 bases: TGTGCCAGCAACACCGGGACAGAGAACACTGAAGCTTTCTTT.

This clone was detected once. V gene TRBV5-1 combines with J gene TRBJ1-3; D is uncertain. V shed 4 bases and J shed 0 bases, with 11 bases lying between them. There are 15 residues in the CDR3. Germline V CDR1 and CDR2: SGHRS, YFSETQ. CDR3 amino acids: CASSGIGDSGNTIYF. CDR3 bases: TGCGCCAGCAGCGGGATCGGGGACTCTGGAAACACCATATATTTT.

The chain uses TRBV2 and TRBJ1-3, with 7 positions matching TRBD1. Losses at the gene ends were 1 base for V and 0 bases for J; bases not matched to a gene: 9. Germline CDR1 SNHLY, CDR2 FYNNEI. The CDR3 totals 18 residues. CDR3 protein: CASSEEGQLRSSGNTIYF. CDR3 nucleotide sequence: TGTGCCAGCAGTGAAGAGGGACAGCTTAGGAGCTCTGGAAACACCATATATTTT. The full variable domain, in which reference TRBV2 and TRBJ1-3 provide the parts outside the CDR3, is EPEVTQTPSHQVTQMGQEVILRCVPISNHLYFYWYRQILGQKVEFLVSFYNNEISEKSEIFDDQFSVERPDGSNFTLKIRSTKLEDSAMYFCASSEEGQLRSSGNTIYFGEGSWLTVV.

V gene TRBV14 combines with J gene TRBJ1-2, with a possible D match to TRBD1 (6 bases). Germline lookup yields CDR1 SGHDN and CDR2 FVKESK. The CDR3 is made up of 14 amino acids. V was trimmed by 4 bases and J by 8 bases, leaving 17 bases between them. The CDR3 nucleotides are TGTGCCAGCAGCCGTGCGGAGGGACATGGCGGCTACACCTTC. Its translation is CASSRAEGHGGYTF. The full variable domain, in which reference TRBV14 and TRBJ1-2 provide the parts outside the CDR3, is EAGVTQFPSHSVIEKGQTVTLRCDPISGHDNLYWYRRVMGKEIKFLLHFVKESKQDESGMPNNRFLAERTGGTYSTLKVQPAELEDSGVYFCASSRAEGHGGYTFGSGTRLTVV.

The CDR3 nucleotides are TGTGCCAGCAGCGCCACACAGAGGGGGCCAGATACGCAGTATTTT. Amino acids: CASSATQRGPDTQYF. The rearrangement uses TRBV5-4 and TRBJ2-3; 7 nucleotides line up with TRBD1. CDR1 and CDR2 from the germline V gene are SGHNT and YYREEE (reference sequence). With 4 bases clipped from V and 4 bases from J, the junction kept 9 bases outside the gene matches. This CDR3 is 15 amino acids long.

Here the CDR3 reads CASSQRGMNTEAFF. The CDR3 nucleotides read TGCGCCAGCAGCCAAAGGGGGATGAACACTGAAGCTTTCTTT. The V call is TRBV4-1, the J call TRBJ1-1; D is possibly TRBD1 (6 bases). V shed 2 bases and J shed 0 bases, with 7 bases lying between them. The CDR3 consists of 14 residues. Germline CDR1 reads MGHRA; CDR2 reads YSYEKL.

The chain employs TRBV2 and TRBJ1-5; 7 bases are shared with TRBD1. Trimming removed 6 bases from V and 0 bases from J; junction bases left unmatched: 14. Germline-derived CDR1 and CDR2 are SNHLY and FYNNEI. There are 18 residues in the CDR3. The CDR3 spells CASRSRQGSYYSNQPQHF. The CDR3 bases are TGTGCCAGCAGGAGCAGACAGGGTTCCTACTATAGCAATCAGCCCCAGCATTTT.

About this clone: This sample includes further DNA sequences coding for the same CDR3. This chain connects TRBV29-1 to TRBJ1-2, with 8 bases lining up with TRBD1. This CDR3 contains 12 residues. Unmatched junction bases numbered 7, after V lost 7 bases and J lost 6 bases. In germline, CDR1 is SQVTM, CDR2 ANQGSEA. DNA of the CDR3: TGCAGCGGCGTCGGACAGGGAGATGGCTACACCTTC. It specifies CSGVGQGDGYTF.

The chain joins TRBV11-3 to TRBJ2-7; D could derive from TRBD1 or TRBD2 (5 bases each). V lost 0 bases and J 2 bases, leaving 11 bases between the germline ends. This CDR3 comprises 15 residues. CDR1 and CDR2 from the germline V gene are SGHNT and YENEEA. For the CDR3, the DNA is TGTGCCAGCAGCTTAGAATCGGGGCCAGCCTACGAGCAGTACTTC. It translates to CASSLESGPAYEQYF.

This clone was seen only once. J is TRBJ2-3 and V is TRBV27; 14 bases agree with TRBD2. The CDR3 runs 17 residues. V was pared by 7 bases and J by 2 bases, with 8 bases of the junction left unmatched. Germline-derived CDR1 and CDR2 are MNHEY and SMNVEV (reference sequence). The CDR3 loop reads CASKGLAGVDTTDTQYF. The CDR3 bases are TGTGCCAGCAAGGGACTAGCGGGGGTCGATACCACAGATACGCAGTATTTT.

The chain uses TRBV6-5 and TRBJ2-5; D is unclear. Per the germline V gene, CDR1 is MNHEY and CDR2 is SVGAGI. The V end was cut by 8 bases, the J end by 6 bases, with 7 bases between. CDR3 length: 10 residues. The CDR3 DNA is TGTGCCAGCGGCGAAAAGACCCAGTACTTC. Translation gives CASGEKTQYF.

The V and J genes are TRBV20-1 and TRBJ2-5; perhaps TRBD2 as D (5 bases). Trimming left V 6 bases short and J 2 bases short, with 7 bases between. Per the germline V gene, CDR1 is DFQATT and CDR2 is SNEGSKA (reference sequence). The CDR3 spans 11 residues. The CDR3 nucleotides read TGCAGTGCAGCGGCGCAAGAGACCCAGTACTTC. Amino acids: CSAAAQETQYF.

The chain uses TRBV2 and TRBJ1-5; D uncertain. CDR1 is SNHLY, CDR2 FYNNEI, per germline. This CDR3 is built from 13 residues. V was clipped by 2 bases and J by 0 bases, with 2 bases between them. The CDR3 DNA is TGTGCCAGCAGTGAACATAGCAATCAGCCCCAGCATTTT. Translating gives CASSEHSNQPQHF.

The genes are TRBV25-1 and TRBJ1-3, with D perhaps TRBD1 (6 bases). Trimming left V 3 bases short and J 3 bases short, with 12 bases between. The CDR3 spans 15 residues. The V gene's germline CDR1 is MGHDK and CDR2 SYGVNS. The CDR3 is CASSDPTGSGNTIYF. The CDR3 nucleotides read TGTGCCAGCAGTGACCCTACAGGGAGTGGAAACACCATATATTTT.

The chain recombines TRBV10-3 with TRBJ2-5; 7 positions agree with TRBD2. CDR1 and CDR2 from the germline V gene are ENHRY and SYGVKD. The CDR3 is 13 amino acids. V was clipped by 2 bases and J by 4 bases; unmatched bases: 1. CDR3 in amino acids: CAISEGGVETQYF. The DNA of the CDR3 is TGTGCCATCAGTGAGGGGGGGGTAGAGACCCAGTACTTC.

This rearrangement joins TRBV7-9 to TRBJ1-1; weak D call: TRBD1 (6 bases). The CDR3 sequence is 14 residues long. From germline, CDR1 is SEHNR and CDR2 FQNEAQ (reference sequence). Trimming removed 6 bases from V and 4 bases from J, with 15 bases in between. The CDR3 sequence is CASRAQGAGTEAFF. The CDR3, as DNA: TGTGCCAGCAGGGCACAGGGTGCGGGCACTGAAGCTTTCTTT.

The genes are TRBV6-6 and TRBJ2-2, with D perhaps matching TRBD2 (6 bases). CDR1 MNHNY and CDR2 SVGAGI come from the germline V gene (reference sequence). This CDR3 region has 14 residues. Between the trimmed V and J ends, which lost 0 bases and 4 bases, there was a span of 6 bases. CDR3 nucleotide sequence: TGTGCCAGCAGTTACTCGGGACTCACCGGGGAGCTGTTTTTT. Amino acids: CASSYSGLTGELFF.

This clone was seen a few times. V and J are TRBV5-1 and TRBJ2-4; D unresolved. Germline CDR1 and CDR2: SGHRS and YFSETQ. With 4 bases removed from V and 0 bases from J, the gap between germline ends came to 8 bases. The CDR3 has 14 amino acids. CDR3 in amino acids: CASSQDLAKNIQYF. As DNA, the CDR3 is TGCGCCAGCAGCCAGGATCTAGCCAAAAACATTCAGTACTTC.

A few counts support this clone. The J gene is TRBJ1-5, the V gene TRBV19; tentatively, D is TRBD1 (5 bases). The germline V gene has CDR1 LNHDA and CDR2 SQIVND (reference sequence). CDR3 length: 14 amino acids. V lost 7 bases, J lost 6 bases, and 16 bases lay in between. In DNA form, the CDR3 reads TGTGCCAGTAACTCCGGGACTTCAGGTCAGCCCCAGCATTTT. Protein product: CASNSGTSGQPQHF.

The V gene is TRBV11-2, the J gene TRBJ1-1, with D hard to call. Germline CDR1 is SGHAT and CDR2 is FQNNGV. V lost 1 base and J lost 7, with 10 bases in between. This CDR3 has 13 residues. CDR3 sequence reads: CASSLVREFEAFF. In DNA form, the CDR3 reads TGTGCCAGCAGCTTAGTCCGGGAGTTTGAAGCTTTCTTT.

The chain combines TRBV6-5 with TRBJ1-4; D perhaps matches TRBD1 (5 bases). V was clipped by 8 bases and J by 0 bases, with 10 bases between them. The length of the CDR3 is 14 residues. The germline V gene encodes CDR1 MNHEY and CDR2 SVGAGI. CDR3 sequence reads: CASARGTTNEKLFF. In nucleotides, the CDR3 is TGTGCCAGCGCAAGGGGCACAACTAATGAAAAACTGTTTTTT.

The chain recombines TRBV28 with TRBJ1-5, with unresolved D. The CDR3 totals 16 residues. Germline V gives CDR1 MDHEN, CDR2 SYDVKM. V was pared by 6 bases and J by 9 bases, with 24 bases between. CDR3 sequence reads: CASRPQTTLNSRPQHF. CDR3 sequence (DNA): TGTGCCAGCAGACCCCAAACTACCCTCAACTCTAGGCCCCAGCATTTT.

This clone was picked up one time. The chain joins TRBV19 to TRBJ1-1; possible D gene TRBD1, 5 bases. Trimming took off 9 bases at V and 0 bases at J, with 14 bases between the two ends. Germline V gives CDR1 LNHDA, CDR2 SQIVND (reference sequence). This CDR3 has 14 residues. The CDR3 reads CASSEGLMNTEAFF. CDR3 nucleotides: TGTGCCAGCTCAGAGGGGCTAATGAACACTGAAGCTTTCTTT.

In DNA form, the CDR3 reads TGTGCCATCAGTGAGTCAAGGGGCTCCTCCTATAATTCACCCCTCCACTTT. Translated, it gives CAISESRGSSYNSPLHF. V usage is TRBV10-3 and J usage is TRBJ1-6; maybe TRBD1 (5 bases). CDR1 is ENHRY and CDR2 is SYGVKD in the germline V gene. The germline V and J ends were trimmed by 0 bases and 0 bases, with 9 bases remaining between them. This CDR3 contains 17 residues.

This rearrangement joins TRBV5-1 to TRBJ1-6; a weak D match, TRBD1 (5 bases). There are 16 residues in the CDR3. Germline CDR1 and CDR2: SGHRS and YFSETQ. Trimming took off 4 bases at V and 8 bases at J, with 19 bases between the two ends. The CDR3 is CASSLLGEQSHSPLHF. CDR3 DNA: TGCGCCAGCAGCCTCCTAGGGGAACAGTCGCATTCACCCCTCCACTTT.

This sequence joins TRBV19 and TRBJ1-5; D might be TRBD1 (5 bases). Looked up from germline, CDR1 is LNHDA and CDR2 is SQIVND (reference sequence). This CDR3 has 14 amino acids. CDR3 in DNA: TGTGCTACGTTGGGGAGCCAGGGTTATCAGCCCCAGCATTTT. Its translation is CATLGSQGYQPQHF.

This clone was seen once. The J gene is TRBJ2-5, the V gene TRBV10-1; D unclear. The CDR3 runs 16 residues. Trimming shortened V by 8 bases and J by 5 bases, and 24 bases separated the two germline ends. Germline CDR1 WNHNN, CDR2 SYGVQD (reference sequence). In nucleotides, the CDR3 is TGCGCCAGCCCATTCAAGTTTCCCTCGTTGGTGGAGACCCAGTACTTC. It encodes CASPFKFPSLVETQYF.